This record covers a single TCR beta chain. The J segment lost 6 bases and the V segment lost 5 bases, leaving 15 bases of the junction unmatched. Germline CDR1 is MNHEY and CDR2 is SMNVEV (reference sequence). The CDR3 contains 17 residues. These data belong to a study of blood T cell repertoires in COVID-19. The overall study: COVID-19 samples from acute and convalescent phases originated in the United States, Italy and Spain.

Under the authors' procedure: Cell counts per sample came from amplifying reference gene primers. The data were produced by immunoSEQ multiplex PCR, yet TCRdb's version contains in-frame clones alone and is incomplete. D and trimming were read from the DNA, whereas the V and J calls and clone size are those reported in that table. The top ten hold 3.5% to 4.5% of the sample, which has approximately 180,000 clones, approximately 90% seen once. The genes are TRBV27 and TRBJ1-4; 7 bases are shared with TRBD1. The sequenced sample was peripheral blood. The clonotype originates from a human donor in a cohort sampled during active COVID-19. CDR3 in DNA: TGTGCCAGCAGTCCAAGCGCCCGGACAGGTCGGGATGAAAAACTGTTTTTT. Amino acids: CASSPSARTGRDEKLFF.